The clone carrying this T cell receptor beta chain turned up a few times. Its antigen is as yet unknown. Germline V gene sequence: CDR1 SQVTM, CDR2 ANQGSEA. CDR3 length equals 13 residues. V was pared by 3 bases and J by 8 bases, with 9 bases of the junction left unmatched. The PCR ran on 60 Vbeta and 13 Jbeta primers. Some clones are missing from TCRdb's copy, which holds only in-frame ones; the method was immunoSEQ multiplex PCR. This table has 50,000 to 70,000 clones, 70% to 85% appearing once. The data originate from a study of cytomegalovirus exposure and HLA in healthy donors. Study background: One earlier analysis, a look at approximately 190 million T cells, found almost 120 million unique TCR beta sequences.

The study's findings and limits: Across all donors, roughly uniform sequencing depth was an assumption of the presence/absence analyses. Productive rates of about 87% or about 30% were seen for most TCR beta V segments in an earlier analysis. Altogether, 150 to 200 TCR beta chains were recorded as cytomegalovirus-associated.

This sequence joins TRBV29-1 and TRBJ1-2; 7 bases match TRBD1. The sample comprised PBMCs. This receptor was taken from a girl aged 10-17 years in good health and CMV-seropositive. The CDR3 DNA follows: TGCAGCGTTGATGGGACAACAGGGGAGGGCTACACCTTC. Translating it yields CSVDGTTGEGYTF.